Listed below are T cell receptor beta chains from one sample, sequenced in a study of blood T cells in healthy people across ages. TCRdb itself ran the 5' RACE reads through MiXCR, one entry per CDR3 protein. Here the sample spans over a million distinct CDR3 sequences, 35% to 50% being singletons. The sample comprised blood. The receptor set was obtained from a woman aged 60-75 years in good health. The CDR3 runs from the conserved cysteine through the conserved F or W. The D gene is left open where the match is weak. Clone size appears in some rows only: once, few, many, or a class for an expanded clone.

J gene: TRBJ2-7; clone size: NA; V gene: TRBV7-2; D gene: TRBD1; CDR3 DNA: TGTGCCAGCAGCCCACAGGGGGCCATCGACGAGCAGTACTTC; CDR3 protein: CASSPQGAIDEQYF
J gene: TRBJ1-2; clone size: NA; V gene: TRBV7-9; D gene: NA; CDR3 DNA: TGTGCCAGCAGCTTAGAGCGGCCGATTGGCTATGGCTACACCTTC; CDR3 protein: CASSLERPIGYGYTF
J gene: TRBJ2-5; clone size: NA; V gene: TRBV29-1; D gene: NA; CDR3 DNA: TGCAGCGTTGTCTCTAGCGCCAAAGAGACCCAGTACTTC; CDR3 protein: CSVVSSAKETQYF
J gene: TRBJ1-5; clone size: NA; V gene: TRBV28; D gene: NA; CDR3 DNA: TGTGCCAGCAGTCCCAAGTGGATGGGGGAGCCCCAGCATTTT; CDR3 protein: CASSPKWMGEPQHF
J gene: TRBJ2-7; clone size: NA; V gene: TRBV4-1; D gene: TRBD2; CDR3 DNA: TGCGCCAGCAGCCCCCTGGGCGGGAGGGGGTACGAGCAGTACTTC; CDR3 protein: CASSPLGGRGYEQYF
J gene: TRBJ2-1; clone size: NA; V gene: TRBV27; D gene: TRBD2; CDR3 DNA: TGTGCCAGCAGTCTAAGGGAACTAGCGGGACAGTTCTTC; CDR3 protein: CASSLRELAGQFF
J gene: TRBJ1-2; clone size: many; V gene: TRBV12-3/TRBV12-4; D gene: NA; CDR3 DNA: TGTGCCAGCAGCCGGACTGATAACTATGGCTACACCTTC; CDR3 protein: CASSRTDNYGYTF
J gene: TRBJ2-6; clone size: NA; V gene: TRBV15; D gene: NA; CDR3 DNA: TGTGCCACCAGCAGAGGGCCGACCGGGGCCAACGTCCTGACTTTC; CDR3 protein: CATSRGPTGANVLTF
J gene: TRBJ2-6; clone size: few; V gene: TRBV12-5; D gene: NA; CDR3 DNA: TGTGCTAGTGGTTTTCGGCCTGGGGCCAACGTCCTGACTTTC; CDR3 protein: CASGFRPGANVLTF
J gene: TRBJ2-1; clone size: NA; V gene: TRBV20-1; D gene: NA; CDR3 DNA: TGCAGTGCTATGGGGGTGGCTTCAGCTAATGAGCAGTTCTTC; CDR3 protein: CSAMGVASANEQFF
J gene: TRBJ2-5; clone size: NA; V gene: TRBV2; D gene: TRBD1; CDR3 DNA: TGTGCCAGCAGAGGACAGGATCCCGCGGAGACCCAGTACTTC; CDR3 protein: CASRGQDPAETQYF
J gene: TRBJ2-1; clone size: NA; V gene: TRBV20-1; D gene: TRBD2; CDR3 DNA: TGCAGTGCCGCCTCCCCTAGCGGGAGTTACAATGAGCAGTTCTTC; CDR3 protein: CSAASPSGSYNEQFF
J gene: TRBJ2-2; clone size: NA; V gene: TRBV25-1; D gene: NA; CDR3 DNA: TGTGCCAGCACCTGGGATCCGTTAACCGGGGAGCTGTTTTTT; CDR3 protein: CASTWDPLTGELFF
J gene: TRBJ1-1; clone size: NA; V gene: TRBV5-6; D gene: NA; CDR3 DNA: TGTGCCAGCAGCTTGGTTCGGGACACATATTATGAAGCTTTCTTT; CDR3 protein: CASSLVRDTYYEAFF
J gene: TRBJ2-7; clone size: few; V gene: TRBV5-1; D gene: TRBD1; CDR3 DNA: TGCGCCAGCAGCTTGGCCCAGGGGGTTATCGACGAGCAGTACTTC; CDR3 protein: CASSLAQGVIDEQYF
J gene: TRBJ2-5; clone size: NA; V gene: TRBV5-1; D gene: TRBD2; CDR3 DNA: TGCGCCAGCAGCTTGGCAGATCATAGCGGGGCTCAAGAGACCCAGTACTTC; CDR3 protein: CASSLADHSGAQETQYF
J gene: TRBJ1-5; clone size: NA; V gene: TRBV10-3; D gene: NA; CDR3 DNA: TGTGCCATCAGTCGAAAAAGTCCAGGGGAGGGTCAGCCCCAGCATTTT; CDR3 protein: CAISRKSPGEGQPQHF
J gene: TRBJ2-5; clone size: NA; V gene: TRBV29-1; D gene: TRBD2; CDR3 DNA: TGCAGTTCGGGGTGGGGGGGAGAGACCCAGTACTTC; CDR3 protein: CSSGWGGETQYF
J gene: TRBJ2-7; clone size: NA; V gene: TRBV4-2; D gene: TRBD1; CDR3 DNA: TGTGCCAGCAGCCAGGACAGGAGGAGCCACGAGCAGTACTTC; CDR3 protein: CASSQDRRSHEQYF
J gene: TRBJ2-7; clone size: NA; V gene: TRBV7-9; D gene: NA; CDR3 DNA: TGTGCCAGCAGCCGCCGGACCCAACGCACCTACGAGCAGTACTTC; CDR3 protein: CASSRRTQRTYEQYF
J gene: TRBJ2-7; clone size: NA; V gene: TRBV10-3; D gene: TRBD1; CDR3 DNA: TGTACCATCAGTGACGAAAAGGGACAGGGAGTCTACGAGCAGTACTTC; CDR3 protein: CTISDEKGQGVYEQYF
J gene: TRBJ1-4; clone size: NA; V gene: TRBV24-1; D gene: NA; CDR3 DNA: TGTGCCACCAGTGATGGAGGTGAGGGGACCCATGAAAAACTGTTTTTT; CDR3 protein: CATSDGGEGTHEKLFF
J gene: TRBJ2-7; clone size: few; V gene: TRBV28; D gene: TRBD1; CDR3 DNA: TGTGCCAGCACTATTGGGACAGGGCCCTACGAGCAGTACTTC; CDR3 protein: CASTIGTGPYEQYF
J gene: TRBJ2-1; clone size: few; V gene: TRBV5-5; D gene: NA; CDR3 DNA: TGTGCCAGCAGCTTGGCACTGAGCTCCTACAATGAGCAGTTCTTC; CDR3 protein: CASSLALSSYNEQFF
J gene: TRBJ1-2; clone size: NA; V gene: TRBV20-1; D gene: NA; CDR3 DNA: TGCAGTGCTAGAGATAAGGTCGGAAGGGGCCAGCATAGTGGCTACACCTTC; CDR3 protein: CSARDKVGRGQHSGYTF
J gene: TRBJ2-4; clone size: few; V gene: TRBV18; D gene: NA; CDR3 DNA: TGTGCCAGCTCACCCAAGGTCCGGGACACCTCTCAGTACTTC; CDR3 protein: CASSPKVRDTSQYF
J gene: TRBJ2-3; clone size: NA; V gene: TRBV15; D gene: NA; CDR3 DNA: TGTGCCACCAGCAAACAGGGATTCGGGGCAGATACGCAGTATTTT; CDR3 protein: CATSKQGFGADTQYF
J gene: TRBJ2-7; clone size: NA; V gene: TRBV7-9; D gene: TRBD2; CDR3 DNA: TGTGCCAGCAGCTTCACGGGAGGGCGGCACTACGACTCCTACGAGCAGTACTTC; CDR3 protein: CASSFTGGRHYDSYEQYF
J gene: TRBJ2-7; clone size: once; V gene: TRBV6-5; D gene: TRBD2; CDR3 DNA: TGTGCCAGCAGTTACTCAGGCGGGAGCTCCTGCGAGCAGTACTTC; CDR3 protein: CASSYSGGSSCEQYF
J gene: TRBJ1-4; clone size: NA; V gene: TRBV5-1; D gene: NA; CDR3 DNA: TGCGCCAGCAGTCAGAATGGTGAAAAACTGTTTTTT; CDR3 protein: CASSQNGEKLFF
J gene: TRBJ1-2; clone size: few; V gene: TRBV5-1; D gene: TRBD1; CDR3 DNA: TGCGCCAGCAGCCGGACAGGGCCAATGGATGGCTACACCTTC; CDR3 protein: CASSRTGPMDGYTF
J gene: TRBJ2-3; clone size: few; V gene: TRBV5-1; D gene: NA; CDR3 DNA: TGCGCCAGCAGTTTACACCCAGGGACTACAGATACGCAGTATTTT; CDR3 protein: CASSLHPGTTDTQYF
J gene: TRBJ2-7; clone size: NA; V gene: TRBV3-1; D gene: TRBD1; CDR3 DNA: TGTGCCAGCAGCCAAAATTCAGGGGGCTACGAGCAGTACTTC; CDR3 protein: CASSQNSGGYEQYF
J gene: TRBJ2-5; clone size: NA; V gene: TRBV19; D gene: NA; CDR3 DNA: TGTGCCAGTAGTCCTGGACGATTACAAGAGACCCAGTACTTC; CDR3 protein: CASSPGRLQETQYF
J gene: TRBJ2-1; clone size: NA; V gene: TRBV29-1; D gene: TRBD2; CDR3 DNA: TGCAGCGTTGCGAAGCGGGAGGAGACCTACAATGAGCAGTTCTTC; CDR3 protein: CSVAKREETYNEQFF
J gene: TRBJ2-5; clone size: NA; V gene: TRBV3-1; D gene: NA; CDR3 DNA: TGCGCCAGCAGCCAAGATCTTTGGCGGACGATAAAGTACCAAGAGACCCAGTACTTC; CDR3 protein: CASSQDLWRTIKYQETQYF
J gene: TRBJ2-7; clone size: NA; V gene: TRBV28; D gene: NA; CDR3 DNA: TGTGCCAGCGCTGAGGGGGGGTACGAGCAGTACTTC; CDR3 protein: CASAEGGYEQYF
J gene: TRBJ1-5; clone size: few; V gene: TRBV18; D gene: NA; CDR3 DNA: TGTGCCAGCTCACAAGACAGAAATCAGCCCCAGCATTTT; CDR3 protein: CASSQDRNQPQHF
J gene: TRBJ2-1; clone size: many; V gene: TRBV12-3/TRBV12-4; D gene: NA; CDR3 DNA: TGTGCCAGCAGTTTAGCGACATTTGACAATGAGCAGTTCTTC; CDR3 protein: CASSLATFDNEQFF
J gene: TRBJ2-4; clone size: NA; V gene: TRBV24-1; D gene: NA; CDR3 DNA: TGTGCCACCAGTGATTCCCTGGGGGGAATTCAGTACTTC; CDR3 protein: CATSDSLGGIQYF
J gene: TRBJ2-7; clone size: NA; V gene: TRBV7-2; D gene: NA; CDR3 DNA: TGTGCCAGCAGCCCGCCCCGCGAACGGGCTCACTACGAGCAGTACTTC; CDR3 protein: CASSPPRERAHYEQYF
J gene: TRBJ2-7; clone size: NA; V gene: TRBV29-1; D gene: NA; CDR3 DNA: TGCAGCGTTTCTAGGGGACCGCTGTCCTACGAGCAGTACTTC; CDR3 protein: CSVSRGPLSYEQYF
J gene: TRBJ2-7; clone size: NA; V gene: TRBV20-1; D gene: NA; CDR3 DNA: TGCAGTGCTAGAGATCGCTCGGGAGCCTACGAGCAGTACTTC; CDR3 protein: CSARDRSGAYEQYF
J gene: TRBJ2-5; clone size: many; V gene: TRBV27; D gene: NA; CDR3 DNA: TGTGCCAGCAGTCACCTAGCGCGCCAGTACTTC; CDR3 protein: CASSHLARQYF
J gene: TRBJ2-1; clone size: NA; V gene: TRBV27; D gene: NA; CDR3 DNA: TGTGCCAGCAGTTTATCTAGGGGGGCGGGCGGTGAGCAGTTCTTC; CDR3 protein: CASSLSRGAGGEQFF
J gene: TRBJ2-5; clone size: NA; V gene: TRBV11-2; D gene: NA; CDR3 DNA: TGTGCCAGCAGCTTAATTGAACAGCTACAAGAGACCCAGTACTTC; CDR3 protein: CASSLIEQLQETQYF
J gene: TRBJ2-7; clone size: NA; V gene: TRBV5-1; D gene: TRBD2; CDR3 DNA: TGCGCCAGCAGGATAGCGGGAACCTACGAGCAGTACTTC; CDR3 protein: CASRIAGTYEQYF
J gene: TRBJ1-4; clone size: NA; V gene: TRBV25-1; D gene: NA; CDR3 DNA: TGTGCCACCCGGGACTCTGAGAAACTGTTTTTT; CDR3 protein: CATRDSEKLFF
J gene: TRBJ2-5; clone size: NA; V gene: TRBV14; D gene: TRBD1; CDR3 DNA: TGTGCCAGCAGCCAAGAGATGAACAGGGGGCAAGAGCAGTACTTC; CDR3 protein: CASSQEMNRGQEQYF